This TCR beta chain came from a study of shared clonotypes between healthy human individuals. Study conclusions and caveats: Naive subsets usually exceeded memory subsets in estimated richness. In the sorted subsets, rarefaction showed sequencing was incomplete despite large depth.

V dropped 4 bases and J dropped 2; count of bases not matched to a gene: 8. The V gene's germline CDR1 is SGHNT and CDR2 YENEEA. The CDR3 totals 15 residues. This clone was recorded only once. Its antigen is as yet unknown. Partitioning of CD4+ cells yielded a CD45RA+ naive subset and a CD45RA-negative memory subset. Profiled with immunoSEQ multiplex PCR; TCRdb holds only in-frame clones, not every one. The table includes 190,000 or so clones, around 93% detected once. The sequence was obtained from a woman aged 25 to 39 in good health. Sequencing was done on a sample of naive CD4+ T cells sorted from blood. Subset indicated: CD45RA+ positively selected. The gene calls are TRBV11-3 and TRBJ2-7; 7 positions agree with TRBD1. The CDR3 sequence: CASSSSGGRPYEQYF. DNA of the CDR3: TGTGCCAGCAGCTCCTCAGGGGGACGGCCCTACGAGCAGTACTTC.